This T cell receptor beta chain appears in the sequencing data of a study of cytomegalovirus exposure and HLA in healthy donors. 60 Vbeta and 13 Jbeta primers were used in PCR. TCRdb's table, derived via immunoSEQ multiplex PCR, lists solely in-frame clones and lacks some. The sample carries tens of thousands of clones, about two thirds recorded once. In this sample, this clone turned up once. The CDR3 is 16 amino acids. V lost 6 bases and J lost 0, with 20 bases in between. CDR1 and CDR2 from the germline V gene are SQVTM and ANQGSEA. The chain carries TRBV29-1 and TRBJ1-1; D may be TRBD1 (6 bases). The specimen sequenced was PBMCs. The receptor comes from a man aged 35-49 years in good health and CMV-seropositive. Here the CDR3 DNA reads TGCAGCGTGACAGGAGAGGGGGTACAGTTGAACACTGAAGCTTTCTTT. Protein sequence: CSVTGEGVQLNTEAFF.